The rows below give T cell receptor beta chains drawn from one sample of a study of EBV T-cell therapy then PD-1 blockade in nasopharyngeal carcinoma. These receptors have no identified antigens. The protocol was immunoSEQ multiplex PCR, while the TCRdb copy is restricted to in-frame clones and leaves out a portion. The sample comprises around 19,000 clones, roughly four fifths of which are singletons, and roughly 30% rests with the top ten. Sequenced material: CD8+ T cells from blood, taken around day 250 from a patient whose treatment included autologous EBV-specific T cells and nivolumab. The origin of the receptors is a man in his forties with nasopharyngeal carcinoma. The CDR3 runs from the conserved cysteine through the conserved F or W. The D gene is left open where the match is weak. Size values are once, few and many counts, or a class for expanded clones, and some rows have none.

j_gene | d_gene | abundance | v_gene | CDR3aa | CDR3nt
TRBJ1-4 | - | - | TRBV3-1/TRBV3-2 | CASSQDTLSGSPNEKLFF | TGTGCCAGCAGCCAAGATACTCTCTCCGGGTCCCCTAATGAAAAACTGTTTTTT
TRBJ2-7 | - | - | TRBV12-2 | CASRLQGAYEQYF | TGTGCAAGTCGCTTACAAGGGGCCTACGAGCAGTACTTC
TRBJ2-2 | TRBD2 | - | TRBV30 | CAWSPGGRETGELFF | TGTGCCTGGAGTCCGGGGGGGCGAGAAACCGGGGAGCTGTTTTTT
TRBJ2-6 | - | - | TRBV4-3 | CASSQESSGANVLTF | TGCGCCAGCAGCCAAGAGTCCTCTGGGGCCAACGTCCTGACTTTC
TRBJ1-2 | - | - | TRBV9 | CASSSGVYGYTF | TGTGCCAGCAGCTCAGGGGTTTATGGCTACACCTTC
TRBJ2-2 | - | - | TRBV12-3/TRBV12-4 | CASIWIGTGELFF | TGTGCCAGCATTTGGATCGGTACCGGGGAGCTGTTTTTT
TRBJ2-7 | - | - | TRBV12-3/TRBV12-4 | CASSLPDKYEQYF | TGTGCCAGCAGTTTACCAGACAAGTACGAGCAGTACTTC
TRBJ2-2 | - | - | TRBV27 | CASSLGGGAGTGELFF | TGTGCCAGCAGTTTGGGGGGCGGGGCGGGTACCGGGGAGCTGTTTTTT
TRBJ2-1 | - | - | TRBV2 | CASSEGLATDEQFF | TGTGCCAGCAGTGAAGGGCTAGCGACGGATGAGCAGTTCTTC
TRBJ2-3 | TRBD2 | few | TRBV6-6 | CASSPRLAFSSTDTQYF | TGTGCCAGCAGTCCCCGACTAGCCTTTAGTAGCACAGATACGCAGTATTTT
TRBJ1-2 | - | - | TRBV27 | CASSSLEEVEPTNYGYTF | TGTGCCAGCAGTTCGCTTGAGGAGGTTGAGCCTACTAACTATGGCTACACCTTC
TRBJ2-7 | TRBD2 | once | TRBV7-8 | CASSLDMVPGGYYEQYF | TGTGCCAGCAGCTTAGATATGGTCCCCGGGGGGTACTACGAGCAGTACTTC
TRBJ1-1 | - | - | TRBV12-3/TRBV12-4 | CASAGDGTEAFF | TGTGCCAGCGCCGGGGATGGCACTGAAGCTTTCTTT
TRBJ1-4 | - | - | TRBV2 | CASIKGPVNEKLFF | TGTGCCAGCATTAAGGGGCCAGTTAATGAAAAACTGTTTTTT
TRBJ1-5 | - | - | TRBV19 | CASSIGGQPQHF | TGTGCCAGTAGTATTGGGGGTCAGCCCCAGCATTTT
TRBJ1-5 | - | - | TRBV4-1 | CASSLGPYSNQPQHF | TGCGCCAGCAGCCTTGGACCGTATAGCAATCAGCCCCAGCATTTT
TRBJ2-1 | - | - | TRBV6-6 | CASSYSNEQFF | TGTGCCAGCAGTTACTCCAATGAGCAGTTCTTC
TRBJ2-1 | - | - | TRBV6-2/TRBV6-3 | CASSSLNEQFF | TGTGCCAGCAGTTCGTTAAATGAGCAGTTCTTC
TRBJ2-5 | TRBD1 | - | TRBV29-1 | CSVPGQVMETQYF | TGCAGCGTCCCGGGACAGGTGATGGAGACCCAGTACTTC
TRBJ2-7 | TRBD1 | - | TRBV28 | CASSSYRGYEQYF | TGTGCCAGCAGTTCGTACAGGGGCTACGAGCAGTACTTC
TRBJ2-5 | - | - | TRBV4-1 | CASSQALTVNQETQYF | TGCGCCAGCAGCCAAGCCTTAACAGTAAACCAAGAGACCCAGTACTTC
TRBJ2-3 | - | - | TRBV5-8 | CASSSITDTQYF | TGTGCCAGCAGCTCTATCACAGATACGCAGTATTTT
TRBJ1-2 | TRBD1 | - | TRBV13 | CASSQGQSNYGYTF | TGTGCCAGCAGCCAGGGACAGAGTAACTATGGCTACACCTTC
TRBJ2-2 | - | - | TRBV24-1 | CATSAWTPSDTGELFF | TGTGCCACCAGTGCTTGGACCCCCTCGGACACCGGGGAGCTGTTTTTT
TRBJ2-2 | - | once | TRBV10-3 | CAISEPKGGGTGRTGELFF | TGTGCCATCAGTGAGCCGAAGGGCGGGGGGACAGGGAGAACCGGGGAGCTGTTTTTT